Following are 18 T cell receptor beta chains from one sample sequenced in a study of T cell clonality in common variable immunodeficiency. Using immunoSEQ multiplex PCR, the repertoire was profiled, and TCRdb retains in-frame clones only, with some absent. The table lists around 47,000 clones, with no singletons. Sample: peripheral blood mononuclear cells. The source is a person between 18 and 75 years old in good health.

This clone was counted only a few times. The read ends 3 residues shy of where the CDR3 ends; the end is completed using the germline J gene. The chain joins TRBV11-1 to TRBJ2-1, with TRBD1 matching over 7 bases. The germline CDR1 and CDR2 sequences are SGHAT and FQDESV (reference sequence). The length of the CDR3 is 13 residues. V trimming: 6 bases; J trimming: 9 bases; junction bases outside the gene matches: 8. The covered CDR3 bases are TGTGCCAGCAGTCAACCGACAGGGAGTGAG. This gives the protein CASSQPTGSE. The whole CDR3 sequence is CASSQPTGSEQFF.

This clone was observed a few times. Read sequence stops 3 residues before the CDR3 end, and the germline J gene provides the missing end. The chain employs TRBV20-1 and TRBJ1-5; 8 bases fit TRBD1. V was pared by 2 bases and J by 6 bases, with 3 bases of the junction left unmatched. This CDR3 is built from 13 residues. Germline CDR1 is DFQATT and CDR2 is SNEGSKA (reference sequence). This CDR3 reads CSARQGAVQPQHF. CDR3 DNA, as far as it was read: TGCAGTGCTAGACAGGGGGCGGTTCAGCCC.

This clone has just a few counts. The CDR3 end lies 3 residues beyond the end of the read and is filled in from the germline J gene. V and J are TRBV5-1 and TRBJ1-5; 7 nucleotides align to TRBD1. Germline trimming cut 5 bases from V and 5 bases from J; bases unmatched to any gene: 10. CDR3 size: 15 residues. From germline, CDR1 is SGHRS and CDR2 YFSETQ. Partial CDR3 DNA: TGCGCCAGCAGTCGGACAGGCGCTAAGGATCAGCCC. It encodes CASSRTGAKDQP. The full CDR3 protein reads CASSRTGAKDQPQHF.

This clone was picked up many times. The read comes to an end 3 residues before the CDR3 does, leaving the germline J gene to fill in the end. J is TRBJ1-3 and V is TRBV14; D is uncertain. Trimming pared 1 base from V and 4 bases from J, leaving 11 bases between. CDR1 is SGHDN and CDR2 is FVKESK in the germline V gene. There are 15 residues in the CDR3. CDR3 in amino acids: CASSQGPSRGNTIYF. The DNA read from the CDR3 is TGTGCCAGCAGCCAAGGTCCTTCGCGGGGAAACACC.

By share, this clone ranks as medium-sized. Read data end 3 residues before the CDR3 end; the end is taken from the germline J gene. The gene calls are TRBV19 and TRBJ2-1, with 9 bases fitting TRBD2. CDR1 is LNHDA and CDR2 is SQIVND in the germline V gene (reference sequence). J gave up 1 base and V 0 bases, and 7 bases lay outside the gene matches. The length of the CDR3 is 18 residues. The DNA read from the CDR3 is TGTGCCAGTAGTATAGATCAAGGCGGGGGGGCTTCCTACAATGAG. This sequence encodes CASSIDQGGGASYNE. The full-length CDR3 reads as CASSIDQGGGASYNEQFF. The complete variable domain, with remaining parts taken from reference TRBV19 and TRBJ2-1, reads DGGITQSPKYLFRKEGQNVTLSCEQNLNHDAMYWYRQDPGQGLRLIYYSQIVNDFQKGDIAEGYSVSREKKESFPLTVTSAQKNPTAFYLCASSIDQGGGASYNEQFFGPGTRLTVL.

On this clone: The read comes to an end 3 residues before the CDR3 does, leaving the germline J gene to fill in the end. The chain couples TRBV19 to TRBJ1-6; TRBD1 might be the D (5 bases). From germline, CDR1 is LNHDA and CDR2 SQIVND (reference sequence). This CDR3 is 13 amino acids long. V was clipped by 3 bases and J by 9 bases, with 9 bases between them. Incomplete CDR3 DNA: TGTGCCAGTAGTATCCAGGGTGGTTCACCC. Its translation is CASSIQGGSP. The full CDR3 sequence reads CASSIQGGSPLHF.

Ten or more counts support this clone. With the read ending 3 residues before the CDR3 end, the germline J gene is used to fill in that end. This chain uses TRBV6-1 with TRBJ2-2; possibly TRBD1 for D (5 bases). V was clipped by 4 bases and J by 7 bases, with 13 bases between them. Germline V lookup: CDR1 MNHNS, CDR2 SASEGT. This CDR3 comprises 14 residues. The CDR3 protein is CASSVSGLGGELFF. CDR3 bases read: TGTGCCAGCAGTGTGTCAGGGTTAGGCGGGGAG.

This clone came up many times. The CDR3 goes on 3 residues after the read ends, and that part is filled in from the germline J gene. The chain links TRBV19 to TRBJ2-2; TRBD2 aligns across 8 bases. The CDR3 has 15 residues. Losses at the gene ends were 6 bases for V and 4 bases for J; bases not matched to a gene: 7. Germline CDR1 LNHDA, CDR2 SQIVND (reference sequence). CDR3 residues: CASRRGGRITGELFF. The CDR3 DNA, read in part, is TGTGCCAGTAGACGGGGGGGACGCATCACCGGGGAG.

This clone was counted many times. The DNA ends 3 residues before the CDR3 does, and the rest of the CDR3 is filled in from the germline J gene. V usage is TRBV20-1 and J usage is TRBJ2-7, with D maybe TRBD1 (6 bases). V gave up 7 bases and J gave up 0 bases, with 13 bases separating them. Germline values: CDR1 DFQATT, CDR2 SNEGSKA (reference sequence). The length of the CDR3 is 13 residues. The CDR3 DNA, read in part, is TGCAGTGAAACAGGGATCAGCTCCTACGAG. This encodes CSETGISSYE. From start to end, the CDR3 is CSETGISSYEQYF.

This clone has at least ten counts. The sequence runs out 3 residues before the end of the CDR3; the remainder is reconstructed from the germline J gene. The rearrangement uses TRBV5-1 and TRBJ2-7; 15 bases match TRBD2. Losses at the gene ends were 1 base for V and 3 bases for J; bases not matched to a gene: 5. CDR1 is SGHRS and CDR2 is YFSETQ in the germline V gene. This CDR3 comprises 17 residues. The CDR3 DNA, read in part, is TGCGCCAGCAGCTTGTATGGGACTAGCGGGGGGATCTACGAG. This encodes CASSLYGTSGGIYE. The CDR3 in its entirety is CASSLYGTSGGIYEQYF. The full variable domain, in which reference TRBV5-1 and TRBJ2-7 provide the parts outside the CDR3, is KAGVTQTPRYLIKTRGQQVTLSCSPISGHRSVSWYQQTPGQGLQFLFEYFSETQRNKGNFPGRFSGRQFSNSRSEMNVSTLELGDSALYLCASSLYGTSGGIYEQYFGPGTRLTVT.

In its sample, this clone was seen many times. The read falls 3 residues short of the CDR3 end, and the missing part is taken from the germline J gene. The J gene is TRBJ1-4, the V gene TRBV30; D unclear. The CDR3 spans 14 residues. Germline lookup yields CDR1 GTSNPN and CDR2 SVGIG (reference sequence). Trimming took 3 bases from V and 8 from J, leaving 16 bases between them. Incomplete CDR3 DNA: TGTGCCTGGAGCGAGGATTTTAGAGGGGAAAAA. Protein product: CAWSEDFRGEK. The whole CDR3 protein is CAWSEDFRGEKLFF.

In its sample, this clone was seen many times. The read terminates 3 residues ahead of where the CDR3 ends, so the germline J gene completes it. The rearrangement links TRBV6-2 or TRBV6-3 to TRBJ1-2, with 11 bases aligning to TRBD1. CDR1 is MNHEY, CDR2 SVGEGT, per germline. J lost 4 bases, V lost 7 bases, and 5 bases had no gene match. The CDR3 runs 14 residues. Partial CDR3 DNA: TGTGCCAGCAAACGGACAGGGGGCTCCTATGGC. Amino acid sequence: CASKRTGGSYG. In full, the CDR3 reads CASKRTGGSYGYTF.

This clone has at least ten counts. The CDR3 end lies 3 residues beyond the end of the read and is filled in from the germline J gene. The gene calls are TRBV19 and TRBJ2-3, with 9 bases lining up with TRBD2. This CDR3 has 19 amino acids. Looked up from germline, CDR1 is LNHDA and CDR2 is SQIVND (reference sequence). V was clipped by 5 bases and J by 1 base; unmatched bases: 16. The sequenced CDR3 bases are TGTGCCAGTAGTCTACGAGCGGGGGGCCCCACCCCTGGCACAGATACG. Amino acids: CASSLRAGGPTPGTDT. The whole CDR3 protein reads CASSLRAGGPTPGTDTQYF.

This clone was observed a handful of times. The DNA read from the CDR3 is TGCGCCAGCAGTGAGAGGCAGGCCCTGTACACAGATACG. Amino acids: CASSERQALYTDT. The complete CDR3 reads CASSERQALYTDTQYF. V gene TRBV10-2 combines with J gene TRBJ2-3; no firm D call. The read ends 3 residues early relative to the CDR3; the germline J gene fills the gap. The CDR3 is 16 residues long. In germline, CDR1 is WSHSY, CDR2 SAAADI. Trimming stripped 2 bases from V and 2 bases from J, with 14 bases between.

This clone showed up many times. The CDR3 extends 3 residues past the end of the read, so its final part is completed from the germline J gene. The chain couples TRBV5-1 to TRBJ2-5; TRBD2 agrees at 11 bases. There are 16 residues in the CDR3. Germline values: CDR1 SGHRS, CDR2 YFSETQ. The trim removed 0 bases at V and 2 bases at J, leaving 3 bases unmatched. This CDR3 is CASSLAPSGGQETQYF. The sequenced CDR3 bases are TGCGCCAGCAGCTTGGCGCCTAGCGGGGGGCAAGAGACC.

This clone was picked up many times. Sequencing ends 3 residues short of the CDR3 end; the germline J gene provides the rest. Within the sample, other DNA sequences also encode this same CDR3. The chain links TRBV5-1 to TRBJ1-2; D remains unclear. V was trimmed by 0 bases and J by 0 bases, leaving 3 bases between them. The V gene's germline CDR1 is SGHRS and CDR2 YFSETQ. CDR3 size: 13 residues. CDR3 bases read: TGCGCCAGCAGCTTGGACTCTAACTATGGC. Amino acids: CASSLDSNYG. The entire CDR3 sequence reads CASSLDSNYGYTF.

Comment on this clone: With the read ending 3 residues before the CDR3 end, the germline J gene is used to fill in that end. The J gene is TRBJ2-1, the V gene TRBV5-1; TRBD2 matches at 7 bases. The ends lost 4 bases at V and 7 bases at J; junction bases unmatched: 2. The germline gives CDR1 SGHRS, CDR2 YFSETQ. The CDR3 sequence is 12 residues long. The sequenced part of the CDR3 DNA is TGCGCCAGCAGCGACGGGGGGAATGAG. The encoded protein is CASSDGGNE. The CDR3 reads in full as CASSDGGNEQFF.

This clone was recorded at least ten times. Coverage ceases 3 residues before the CDR3 finishes, and the germline J gene fills in the end. V and J are TRBV30 and TRBJ1-3, with 7 bases fitting TRBD1. CDR1 GTSNPN and CDR2 SVGIG come from the germline V gene (reference sequence). This CDR3 comprises 13 residues. J gave up 3 bases and V 8 bases, and 7 bases lay outside the gene matches. The covered CDR3 bases are TGTGCCAGTACAGGGGTGGTTGGAAACACC. It specifies CASTGVVGNT. The whole CDR3 sequence is CASTGVVGNTIYF.